These 27 T cell receptor beta chains share one sample of origin, sequenced in a study of cytomegalovirus exposure and HLA in healthy donors. The PCR was carried out with 60 Vbeta primers and 13 Jbeta primers. Produced via immunoSEQ multiplex PCR; TCRdb's table is partial and in-frame only. The data hold about 180,000 clones, with 60% to 80% observed a single time. The sample comprised PBMCs. The receptors derive from a man aged 55 to 70 in good health and CMV-seronegative.

V gene TRBV7-3 combines with J gene TRBJ1-1; D is unresolved. Trimming removed 4 bases at V and 1 base at J, with 7 bases between. Germline-derived CDR1 and CDR2 are SGHTA and FQGTGA. This CDR3 spans 13 amino acids. In DNA, the CDR3 is TGTGCCAGCAGCTCGAAACAGAACACTGAAGCTTTCTTT. Its protein is CASSSKQNTEAFF.

This rearrangement joins TRBV5-4 to TRBJ2-7, with D possibly TRBD1 on 5 matching bases. The CDR3 covers 12 residues. Germline lookup yields CDR1 SGHNT and CDR2 YYREEE (reference sequence). The V end lost 6 bases, the J end lost 6 bases, and 13 bases lay between the germline ends. DNA for the CDR3: TGTGCCAGCAACGGGCAGGGCACCGAGCAGTACTTC. Its translation is CASNGQGTEQYF.

The J gene is TRBJ1-1, the V gene TRBV19, with TRBD1 identical over 7 bases. The CDR3 extends over 16 amino acids. CDR1 and CDR2 (germline): LNHDA, SQIVND (reference sequence). Trimming took 3 bases from V and 4 from J; bases not matched to a gene: 11. The DNA of the CDR3 is TGTGCCAGTAGTATTTCAGGGACAGTTATGAGCACTGAAGCTTTCTTT. This encodes CASSISGTVMSTEAFF.

The chain is built from TRBV5-4 and TRBJ2-5; the D gene is possibly TRBD2 (5 bases). Looked up from germline, CDR1 is SGHNT and CDR2 is YYREEE (reference sequence). CDR3 length: 13 amino acids. The germline V and J ends were trimmed by 5 bases and 2 bases, with 10 bases remaining between them. The CDR3 loop reads CASRNRGQETQYF. The CDR3 DNA reads TGTGCCAGCAGGAACCGGGGACAAGAGACCCAGTACTTC.

J is TRBJ2-3 and V is TRBV10-2, with 7 bases lining up with TRBD2. CDR1 and CDR2 (germline): WSHSY, SAAADI. V was clipped by 0 bases and J by 0 bases; unmatched bases: 3. This CDR3 has 16 amino acids. CDR3 DNA sequence: TGCGCCAGCAGTGAGTCGGGGGGGGTAAGCACAGATACGCAGTATTTT. Protein: CASSESGGVSTDTQYF.

The CDR3 DNA reads as TGTGCCAGCAGTCTAGCGGGAGGGCTTGGGCAGTTCTTC. It yields the protein CASSLAGGLGQFF. The rearrangement uses TRBV27 and TRBJ2-1; TRBD2 matches 12 bases. V dropped 5 bases and J dropped 12; count of bases not matched to a gene: 5. The CDR3 consists of 13 residues. The germline V gene has CDR1 MNHEY and CDR2 SMNVEV (reference sequence).

This clone has only one observation. The chain combines TRBV9 with TRBJ2-2; tentatively, D is TRBD2 (6 bases). With 0 bases removed from V and 4 bases from J, the gap between germline ends came to 10 bases. The CDR3 is made up of 15 amino acids. From germline, CDR1 is SGDLS and CDR2 YYNGEE. The CDR3 coding sequence is TGTGCCAGCAGCGTAGGGGGGGACGGCACCGGGGAGCTGTTTTTT. It codes for CASSVGGDGTGELFF.

Only one count was recorded for this clone. The rearrangement links TRBV5-4 to TRBJ2-7, with TRBD1 identical over 7 bases. Germline values: CDR1 SGHNT, CDR2 YYREEE (reference sequence). Unmatched junction bases numbered 13, after V lost 4 bases and J lost 6 bases. The CDR3 has 15 residues. The CDR3: CASSRDREISREQYF. CDR3 DNA: TGTGCCAGCAGCCGCGACAGGGAGATTTCCCGCGAGCAGTACTTC.

This chain links TRBV5-1 with TRBJ2-1; 14 positions match TRBD2. V was clipped by 4 bases and J by 8 bases; unmatched bases: 8. This CDR3 has 16 residues. In germline, CDR1 is SGHRS, CDR2 YFSETQ. CDR3 DNA sequence: TGCGCCAGCAGCGTGGACGGGACTAGCGGGAGCGATGAGCAGTTCTTC. This translates into CASSVDGTSGSDEQFF.

This chain joins TRBV5-5 and TRBJ2-7, with a weak D call TRBD2 (7 bases). CDR1 SGHKS and CDR2 YYEKEE come from the germline V gene (reference sequence). The CDR3 consists of 16 residues. V lost 4 bases and J 4 bases, leaving 21 bases between the germline ends. Written as DNA, the CDR3 is TGTGCCAGCAGCGTAGCGGACAGCGGGGCGGGATACGAGCAGTACTTC. Translation: CASSVADSGAGYEQYF.

The chain has TRBV7-9 and TRBJ2-3, with TRBD2 matching 7 bases. CDR1 is SEHNR, CDR2 FQNEAQ, per germline (reference sequence). Germline trimming cut 4 bases from V and 5 bases from J; bases unmatched to any gene: 6. This CDR3 comprises 14 residues. The CDR3 region is CASSSVAGEDTQYF. The CDR3 DNA follows: TGTGCCAGCAGCTCCGTCGCGGGGGAAGATACGCAGTATTTT.

The chain uses TRBV29-1 and TRBJ1-1; the match to TRBD1 covers 7 bases. V was pared by 2 bases and J by 4 bases, with 19 bases of the junction left unmatched. The CDR3 totals 18 residues. Germline V lookup: CDR1 SQVTM, CDR2 ANQGSEA. CDR3 bases: TGCAGCGTTGAACGCTGGGAGGACAGGACAATCCCGGGCACTGAAGCTTTCTTT. This encodes CSVERWEDRTIPGTEAFF.

This clone was counted a few times. The genes are TRBV6-5 and TRBJ1-5, with D hard to call. V lost 4 bases, J lost 6 bases, and 10 bases lay in between. There are 13 residues in the CDR3. CDR1 is MNHEY and CDR2 is SVGAGI in the germline V gene. CDR3 DNA: TGTGCCAGCAGTTCCTCGGGCCTTCAGCCCCAGCATTTT. Protein sequence: CASSSSGLQPQHF.

The rearrangement uses TRBV6-4 and TRBJ1-5; D might be TRBD1 (5 bases). CDR1 is MRHNA and CDR2 is SNTAGT in the germline V gene. The CDR3 sequence is 13 residues long. V was trimmed by 4 bases and J by 4 bases, leaving 8 bases between them. CDR3 protein: CASSARTNQPQHF. The CDR3 DNA follows: TGTGCCAGCAGTGCCAGGACAAATCAGCCCCAGCATTTT.

The chain combines TRBV2 with TRBJ2-1, with 8 bases that match TRBD1. Per the germline V gene, CDR1 is SNHLY and CDR2 is FYNNEI. The CDR3 covers 15 residues. The junction had 2 bases not matched to a gene; V was cut back by 4 bases and J by 0 bases. The CDR3 DNA is TGTGCCAGCAGTGGGACAGGGCTCTCCTACAATGAGCAGTTCTTC. Its translation is CASSGTGLSYNEQFF.

The chain couples TRBV5-1 to TRBJ2-3; TRBD1 matches at 7 bases. V was clipped by 4 bases and J by 2 bases; unmatched bases: 7. CDR1 and CDR2 from the germline V gene are SGHRS and YFSETQ. The CDR3 is made up of 15 amino acids. CDR3 loop: CASSTNRGNTDTQYF. The CDR3 DNA is TGCGCCAGCAGCACAAACAGGGGTAACACAGATACGCAGTATTTT.

This clone was seen only a few times. The CDR3 spells CASSQRYEQYF. Here the CDR3 DNA reads TGTGCCAGCAGCCAGCGCTACGAGCAGTACTTC. This chain joins TRBV11-2 and TRBJ2-7; no clear D gene. The CDR3 has 11 residues. Germline CDR1 reads SGHAT; CDR2 reads FQNNGV. With 5 bases removed from V and 3 bases from J, the gap between germline ends came to 5 bases.

The genes are TRBV7-9 and TRBJ1-4; 12 nucleotides agree with TRBD1. The CDR3 length is 19 residues. Looked up from germline, CDR1 is SEHNR and CDR2 is FQNEAQ (reference sequence). The V gene end was trimmed by 5 bases and the J gene end by 4 bases; junction bases not matched to a gene: 14. As DNA, the CDR3 is TGTGCCAGCAGCCTCCAACATGGGACAGGGGGCGGCGATAATGAAAAACTGTTTTTT. It is translated as CASSLQHGTGGGDNEKLFF.

V is TRBV7-6 and J is TRBJ2-2, with D possibly matching TRBD2 (6 bases). The CDR3 spans 13 residues. Germline V gives CDR1 SGHVS, CDR2 FNYEAQ. V shed 5 bases and J shed 5 bases, with 9 bases lying between them. In DNA form, the CDR3 reads TGTGCCAGCAGCCCCCGGGGGACCGGGGAGCTGTTTTTT. It encodes CASSPRGTGELFF.

The chain has TRBV2 and TRBJ2-6; no reliable D call. V was shortened by 3 bases and J by 0 bases, with 6 bases between the two germline ends. Germline values: CDR1 SNHLY, CDR2 FYNNEI. The CDR3 spans 15 residues. This CDR3 is CASSDWSSGANVLTF. In nucleotides, the CDR3 is TGTGCCAGCAGTGATTGGAGCTCTGGGGCCAACGTCCTGACTTTC.

This clone was found a few times. V usage is TRBV15 and J usage is TRBJ2-4; 10 nucleotides agree with TRBD2. Losses at the gene ends were 1 base for V and 7 bases for J; bases not matched to a gene: 7. Germline lookup yields CDR1 LNHNV and CDR2 YYDKDF (reference sequence). This CDR3 is built from 16 residues. CDR3 coding DNA: TGTGCCACCAGCAGAGGCGGAAGCGGGGGGGCGAACATTCAGTACTTC. Translation gives CATSRGGSGGANIQYF.

The rearrangement joins TRBV7-2 to TRBJ2-1, with 14 bases identical to TRBD2. Trimming at V came to 6 bases and at J to 9 bases, leaving 13 bases not matched to a gene. The CDR3 sequence is 17 residues long. CDR1 and CDR2 (germline): SGHTA, FQGNSA. CDR3 nucleotide sequence: TGTGCCAGCAGTCCACCGTCGGGGACTAGCGGGAGAGGTGAGCAGTTCTTC. Residues: CASSPPSGTSGRGEQFF.

Details on this clone: Other DNA sequences from this sample encode an identical CDR3 as well. The CDR3 protein is CASSSYTEAFF. The CDR3 nucleotides are TGTGCCAGCAGCTCCTACACTGAAGCTTTCTTT. The genes are TRBV5-4 and TRBJ1-1; D not resolved. The CDR3 consists of 11 residues. Trimming removed 3 bases from V and 3 bases from J, with 3 bases in between. The germline CDR1 and CDR2 sequences are SGHNT and YYREEE (reference sequence).

The chain uses TRBV6-1 and TRBJ2-5; the match to TRBD1 covers 11 bases. The J call is uncertain, as TRBJ2-7 better fits the DNA end. There are 15 residues in the CDR3. Germline loops: CDR1 MNHNS, CDR2 SASEGT. The CDR3, as DNA: TGTGCCAGCGATGCGCGGACAGGGGGCAGCTACGAGCAGTACTTC. It yields the protein CASDARTGGSYEQYF.

This clone was recorded a few times. The chain recombines TRBV7-2 with TRBJ2-1; 8 bases align to TRBD1. Germline V lookup: CDR1 SGHTA, CDR2 FQGNSA. V lost 7 bases, J lost 3 bases, and 8 bases stayed unmatched. This CDR3 is built from 15 residues. The CDR3, as DNA: TGTGCCAGCACCAAGACAGGGGTGGGCTACAATGAGCAGTTCTTC. Protein product: CASTKTGVGYNEQFF.

The CDR3, as DNA: TGTGCCAGCAGCTTGCGATATAGCGGGATGGGCGATGAGCAGTTCTTC. It encodes CASSLRYSGMGDEQFF. The rearrangement joins TRBV5-5 to TRBJ2-1, with 8 bases identical to TRBD2. J gave up 8 bases and V 1 base, and 11 bases lay outside the gene matches. Germline V gene sequence: CDR1 SGHKS, CDR2 YYEKEE (reference sequence). The CDR3 is 16 amino acids.

This clone was seen only a few times. The chain has TRBV7-9 and TRBJ2-7; D not certain. Germline V lookup: CDR1 SEHNR, CDR2 FQNEAQ (reference sequence). This CDR3 has 14 residues. V gave up 2 bases and J gave up 2 bases, with 10 bases separating them. CDR3 protein: CASSLSALTYEQYF. CDR3 nucleotide sequence: TGTGCCAGCAGCTTAAGCGCGCTCACCTACGAGCAGTACTTC.